What follows is one T cell receptor beta chain and its context. The specificity of this receptor is unknown. No quality values exist for individual bases; no much larger clone is one base distant. TCR CDR3 regions were amplified from genomic DNA by multiplex PCR using the deep immunoSEQ assay. Genomic DNA extracted from each cell subset was distributed evenly over all wells of several immunoSEQ 96-well plates, and each plate served as one replicate. For unsorted PBMC, each replicate PCR was loaded with 300 ng genomic DNA, equivalent to 30,000 or so T cell genomes. Ten immunoSEQ deep assay plates were used to sequence unsorted PBMC genomic DNA. The purified libraries were quantified using a Qubit 3.0 fluorometer, sized with a Bioanalyzer 2100, and then quantified again using the KAPA Library Quantification kit. Each immunoSEQ 96-well plate was sequenced on its own single-read 150-cycle Illumina NextSeq 550 flow cell. As for how the authors treated the data: Because only junctional sequences without quality scores were contained in the immunoSEQ output, filtering matching that applied to full-length reads could not be performed. To assign V/J genes and CDR3, sequences were annotated against IMGT germline references using PyIR, a Python wrapper for IgBLAST v1.9. Reads were removed for weak V/J assignments (E-value above 1e-6), missing CDR3, stop codons, out-of-frame junctions, or ambiguous translated residues. V3J clonotypes were defined as sequences sharing an identical inferred V gene, J gene, and CDR3 amino acid sequence. The percentage overlap between two repertoires was calculated by dividing the number of shared unique clonotypes by the size of the smaller repertoire. Richness of each repertoire was evaluated using RTK rarefaction, the Chao1 estimator, and Recon v2.1 estimates of unobserved clonotypes. TCRdb mirrors the immuneACCESS table, restricted to in-frame sequences. Some clones are absent from its copies; in checked studies, under half trace to an unresolved V gene, and the reason for the others is unknown. That table gives V, J and clone size, and the DNA gave D and trimming. Present in this sample are about half a million clones, approximately 84% of which were seen just once. Of the sample, more than 9.5% falls within the top ten clones.

These data are taken from a study of shared clonotypes between healthy human individuals (dated by TCRdb to about 2020). Regarding the research as a whole: A few men and two women, aged 18 to 49 years, made up the cohort. The study deeply sequenced blood TCR repertoires of several healthy adults to estimate repertoire size and the extent of clonotype sharing between individuals. Libraries were prepared and TCR repertoires were sequenced by different laboratories using diverse techniques, in order to increase sequencing depth and limit assay-specific biases. Each donor's leukapheresis produced roughly between about 0.9 and 9.5 billion PBMCs.

Healthy HIV-negative adults with no recently reported acute infections or vaccinations were included as donors. Only Caucasian adults living in Nashville, Tennessee, USA were represented among the donors. For unsorted samples, about 90 million PBMCs were counted, and genomic DNA was extracted using the QIAamp DNA Blood Mini kit. After blood collection by leukapheresis, PBMCs were isolated using Ficoll-Histopaque density gradient centrifugation and then cryopreserved in the vapor phase of liquid nitrogen. General study outcomes and caveats: Sampling was restricted to blood, and TCR repertoires in tissue are likely to differ from TCR repertoires in blood. The genetic and exposure-history diversity represented was limited by the small number of donors. Based on pairwise subsampling, the degree of clonotype sharing among donors was expected to be affected by sequencing depth.

For CDR1 and CDR2, the germline V gene lists SGHRS and YFSETQ. Taken from cysteine to phenylalanine, the CDR3 has 10 residues. CDR3 DNA is the only sequence kept; it has 30 bases, read in frame from the first base. V sheds 3 bases and J sheds 6 bases, leaving 4 bases between their ends. The TCR was taken from a woman in her thirties or forties in good health. Some clones in this sample may be carry-over from other donors' samples. The sample taken for sequencing was PBMCs. The chain is made from TRBV5-1 and TRBJ2-7; confidence is insufficient to name the D gene. The DNA sequence follows: TGCGCCAGCAGCTGTGGCGAGCAGTACTTC. Protein translation: CASSCGEQYF. The CDR3 plus the reference TRBV5-1 and TRBJ2-7 genes for the other parts give the full variable domain: KAGVTQTPRYLIKTRGQQVTLSCSPISGHRSVSWYQQTPGQGLQFLFEYFSETQRNKGNFPGRFSGRQFSNSRSEMNVSTLELGDSALYLCASSCGEQYFGPGTRLTVT.